The 20 T cell receptor beta chains listed next were all sequenced from one sample in a study of T cell repertoires in cytomegalovirus infection. Via MiXCR, TCRdb re-called the reads, giving one row per CDR3 protein. The table lists fewer than 950,000 distinct CDR3 sequences, 30% to 35% of them singletons, with roughly 12% in the top ten. No cognate antigen is known for these TCRs. The source material was cultured CD8+ T cells from PBMCs, sampled from culture after CMV antigen stimulation. Receptors were obtained from a human donor in good health (CMV status not recorded). Some clones in this sample may be carry-over from other donors' samples.

The J gene is TRBJ2-7, the V gene TRBV7-2, with TRBD2 matching over 7 bases. The junction had 6 bases not matched to a gene; V was cut back by 10 bases and J by 6 bases. There are 11 residues in the CDR3. Germline assignment: CDR1 SGHTA and CDR2 FQGNSA. The CDR3 region is CATGGRGEQYF. Here the CDR3 DNA reads TGTGCCACCGGGGGGAGGGGCGAGCAGTACTTC.

This clonotype was observed a few times. The chain carries TRBV7-8 and TRBJ1-2; unclear D gene. V shed 0 bases and J shed 5 bases, with 10 bases lying between them. The CDR3 loop spans 14 amino acids. Germline assignment: CDR1 SGHVS and CDR2 FQNEAQ. The CDR3 DNA reads as TGTGCCAGCAGCTTAGCGTTCCTAGGGTATGGCTACACCTTC. This encodes CASSLAFLGYGYTF.

The V and J genes are TRBV29-1 and TRBJ1-1; tentative D call: TRBD1 (5 bases). This CDR3 is built from 13 residues. The V end was cut by 5 bases, the J end by 1 base, with 11 bases between. Germline loops: CDR1 SQVTM, CDR2 ANQGSEA. CDR3 loop: CSVTGLRNTEAFF. As DNA, the CDR3 is TGCAGCGTTACGGGACTAAGGAACACTGAAGCTTTCTTT.

The table lists this clonotype with a few counts. This chain joins TRBV20-1 and TRBJ1-3; D is undetermined. The V gene lost 6 bases and the J gene lost 1 base, with 10 bases spanning the gap. The germline V gene encodes CDR1 DFQATT and CDR2 SNEGSKA (reference sequence). This CDR3 is 13 amino acids long. CDR3 nucleotides: TGCAGTGCCCGCACCAGTTCTGGAAACACCATATATTTT. It encodes CSARTSSGNTIYF.

This chain uses TRBV6-5 with TRBJ1-5; no firm D call. The CDR3 has 13 amino acids. Germline CDR1 reads MNHEY; CDR2 reads SVGAGI. Trimming took off 2 bases at V and 3 bases at J, with 5 bases between the two ends. The CDR3 DNA reads TGTGCCAGCAGTTACACAGCCAATCAGCCCCAGCATTTT. Its translation is CASSYTANQPQHF.

This clonotype was counted at least ten times. The chain uses TRBV7-9 and TRBJ2-7; D is unresolved. Germline CDR1 reads SEHNR; CDR2 reads FQNEAQ (reference sequence). This CDR3 has 13 residues. Deletions cut 1 base from V and 3 bases from J, with 7 bases between. CDR3 sequence (DNA): TGTGCCAGCAGCTTAGGAGGAATCTACGAGCAGTACTTC. Translating it yields CASSLGGIYEQYF.

The rearrangement uses TRBV19 and TRBJ2-2; unclear D gene. Trimming took 6 bases from V and 6 from J, leaving 14 bases between them. Germline CDR1 LNHDA, CDR2 SQIVND (reference sequence). The CDR3 covers 14 residues. The CDR3 is CASRSPFSPGELFF. CDR3 nucleotides: TGTGCCAGTAGATCACCCTTTAGCCCCGGGGAGCTGTTTTTT.

V and J are TRBV4-1 and TRBJ2-3; 13 positions agree with TRBD2. The CDR3 totals 19 residues. Trimming at V came to 1 base and at J to 3 bases, leaving 10 bases not matched to a gene. CDR1 and CDR2 from the germline V gene are MGHRA and YSYEKL. The CDR3 coding sequence is TGCGCCAGCAGCCAAGTTGACGACGGGACTAGCGGGATAACAGATACGCAGTATTTT. Translated, it gives CASSQVDDGTSGITDTQYF.

The rearrangement joins TRBV4-3 to TRBJ2-1; TRBD2 agrees at 10 bases. The CDR3 loop spans 16 amino acids. V lost 0 bases, J lost 9 bases, and 8 bases stayed unmatched. Germline V gene lookup returns CDR1 LGHNA and CDR2 YSLEER. The CDR3 nucleotides are TGCGCCAGCAGCCAAGATCGCCTAGCGGGGGTGAGTGAGCAGTTCTTC. This encodes CASSQDRLAGVSEQFF.

In regard to this clonotype: One junction end does not reproduce the germline sequence, and a read error may be involved. J is TRBJ1-2 and V is TRBV6-6, with 8 positions matching TRBD1. The CDR3 sequence is 15 residues long. Germline assignment: CDR1 MNHNY and CDR2 SVGAGI (reference sequence). The CDR3 DNA sequence: TGTGCCAACAGTACAGGGGGACTAGCTAACTATGGCTACACCTTC. It encodes CANSTGGLANYGYTF.

The chain recombines TRBV24-1 with TRBJ2-1; 10 bases agree with TRBD1. CDR3 length: 17 amino acids. J gave up 8 bases and V 4 bases, and 13 bases lay outside the gene matches. Germline CDR1 reads KGHDR; CDR2 reads SFDVKD. The CDR3 DNA reads as TGTGCCACCAGTGACCCGGATCGGGGACAGGGGAGGGATGAGCAGTTCTTC. It yields the protein CATSDPDRGQGRDEQFF.

This clonotype was seen more than once but under ten times. The V gene is TRBV6-5, the J gene TRBJ1-2; 7 nucleotides match TRBD1. The trim removed 2 bases at V and 3 bases at J, leaving 3 bases unmatched. The CDR3 runs to 14 residues. Germline CDR1 MNHEY, CDR2 SVGAGI. The chain's CDR3 is CASSYGTAYYGYTF. The CDR3 region has the DNA TGTGCCAGCAGTTACGGGACAGCCTACTATGGCTACACCTTC.

This chain uses TRBV19 with TRBJ2-2; 7 nucleotides match TRBD2. The CDR3 has 15 amino acids. Looked up from germline, CDR1 is LNHDA and CDR2 is SQIVND (reference sequence). Trimming cost V 8 bases and J 0 bases; bases outside gene matches: 6. The DNA of the CDR3 is TGTGCCAGTTTGACCGGGACTACGAACACCGGGGAGCTGTTTTTT. This gives the protein CASLTGTTNTGELFF.

This clonotype has more than one count but fewer than ten. The chain carries TRBV9 and TRBJ2-1; D call uncertain. Germline CDR1 is SGDLS and CDR2 is YYNGEE. V lost 4 bases and J 4 bases, leaving 15 bases between the germline ends. The CDR3 spans 15 residues. The CDR3 DNA is TGTGCCAGCAGCCCTCTCGCGACCCCTTACAATGAGCAGTTCTTC. Its protein product is CASSPLATPYNEQFF.

This clonotype occurred a few times. The chain joins TRBV5-1 to TRBJ1-5, with D possibly being TRBD1 (6 bases). Germline loops: CDR1 SGHRS, CDR2 YFSETQ. V lost 0 bases to trimming and J lost 7 bases, with 14 bases between them. The CDR3 runs 15 residues. CDR3 bases: TGCGCCAGCAGCTTGGGTGACAGGTCCGGACAGCCCCAGCATTTT. It is translated as CASSLGDRSGQPQHF.

The rearrangement joins TRBV2 to TRBJ2-1, with TRBD1 identical over 8 bases. This CDR3 is built from 17 residues. J gave up 0 bases and V 6 bases, and 10 bases lay outside the gene matches. The germline gives CDR1 SNHLY, CDR2 FYNNEI. In DNA form, the CDR3 reads TGTGCCAGCAGCGCGACAGGGGTCGGGTTCTCCTACAATGAGCAGTTCTTC. Residues: CASSATGVGFSYNEQFF.

This clonotype was seen repeatedly, ten times or more. The chain uses TRBV7-8 and TRBJ2-2; a weak D match, TRBD1 (6 bases). The CDR3 is 17 amino acids. Germline V CDR1 and CDR2: SGHVS, FQNEAQ. The V gene lost 0 bases and the J gene lost 5 bases, with 16 bases spanning the gap. The CDR3 DNA is TGTGCCAGCAGCTTAGCGAGGCAGGGGCTGGGGACCGGGGAGCTGTTTTTT. This codes for CASSLARQGLGTGELFF. The variable domain in full, with the rest retrieved from reference TRBV7-8 and TRBJ2-2, is GAGVSQSPRYKVAKRGQDVALRCDPISGHVSLFWYQQALGQGPEFLTYFQNEAQLDKSGLPSDRFFAERPEGSVSTLKIQRTQQEDSAVYLCASSLARQGLGTGELFFGEGSRLTVL.

The chain recombines TRBV7-9 with TRBJ1-1; 7 bases line up with TRBD1. This CDR3 has 16 amino acids. The germline V gene encodes CDR1 SEHNR and CDR2 FQNEAQ (reference sequence). The V segment lost 1 base and the J segment 6 bases; nucleotides outside the gene matches: 11. Here the CDR3 reads CASSLEGGTAAAEAFF. The CDR3, as DNA: TGTGCCAGCAGCTTAGAGGGGGGGACAGCGGCCGCTGAAGCTTTCTTT.

The chain employs TRBV7-6 and TRBJ1-2; 8 nucleotides match TRBD1. This CDR3 is built from 13 residues. J was trimmed by 5 bases and V by 5 bases; bases with no gene match: 4. Germline lookup yields CDR1 SGHVS and CDR2 FNYEAQ. CDR3 region: CASSPTGEYGYTF. The CDR3 DNA reads as TGTGCCAGCAGCCCGACAGGGGAATATGGCTACACCTTC.

This clonotype was counted only a few times. The chain uses TRBV7-6 and TRBJ2-2; TRBD1 is a possible D gene (5 bases). CDR1 SGHVS and CDR2 FNYEAQ come from the germline V gene. Trimming took off 2 bases at V and 5 bases at J, with 12 bases between the two ends. The CDR3 sequence is 15 residues long. The CDR3: CASSLWAGKTGELFF. CDR3 bases: TGTGCCAGCAGCTTATGGGCAGGGAAAACCGGGGAGCTGTTTTTT.